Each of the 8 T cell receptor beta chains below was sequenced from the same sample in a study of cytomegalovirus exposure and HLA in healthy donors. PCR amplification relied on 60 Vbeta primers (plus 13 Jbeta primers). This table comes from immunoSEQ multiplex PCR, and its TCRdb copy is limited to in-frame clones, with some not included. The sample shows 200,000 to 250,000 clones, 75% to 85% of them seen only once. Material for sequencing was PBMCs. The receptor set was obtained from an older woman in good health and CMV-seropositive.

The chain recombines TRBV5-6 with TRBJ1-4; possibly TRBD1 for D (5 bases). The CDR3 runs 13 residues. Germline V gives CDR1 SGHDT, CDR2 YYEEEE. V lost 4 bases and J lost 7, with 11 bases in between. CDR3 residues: CASSPPGGEKLFF. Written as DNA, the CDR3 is TGTGCCAGCAGCCCCCCGGGGGGTGAAAAACTGTTTTTT.

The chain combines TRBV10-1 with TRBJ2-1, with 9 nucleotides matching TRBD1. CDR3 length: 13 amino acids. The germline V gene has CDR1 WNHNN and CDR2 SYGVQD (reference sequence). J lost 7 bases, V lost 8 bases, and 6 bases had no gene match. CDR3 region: CASSVDRGNEQFF. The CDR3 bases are TGCGCCAGCTCGGTGGACAGGGGAAATGAGCAGTTCTTC.

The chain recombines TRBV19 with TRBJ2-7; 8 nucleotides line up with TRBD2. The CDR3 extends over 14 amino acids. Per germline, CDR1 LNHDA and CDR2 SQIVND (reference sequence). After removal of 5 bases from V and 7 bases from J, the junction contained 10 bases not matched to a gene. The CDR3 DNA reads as TGTGCCAGTAGTCCAGGGGCGGGAGGCCCTGAGCAGTACTTC. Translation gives CASSPGAGGPEQYF.

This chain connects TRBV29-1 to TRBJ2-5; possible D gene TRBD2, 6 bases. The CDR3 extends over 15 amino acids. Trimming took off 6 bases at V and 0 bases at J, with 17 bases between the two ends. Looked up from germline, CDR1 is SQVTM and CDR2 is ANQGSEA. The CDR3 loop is CSVMGVGRNQETQYF. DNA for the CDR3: TGCAGCGTCATGGGGGTCGGGAGAAACCAAGAGACCCAGTACTTC.

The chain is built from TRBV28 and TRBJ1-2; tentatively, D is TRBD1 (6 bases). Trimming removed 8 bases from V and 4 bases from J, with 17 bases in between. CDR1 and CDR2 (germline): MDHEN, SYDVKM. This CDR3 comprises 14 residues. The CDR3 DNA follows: TGTGCCAGCGAACCCTTTAGGGGGTCCTATGGCTACACCTTC. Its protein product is CASEPFRGSYGYTF.

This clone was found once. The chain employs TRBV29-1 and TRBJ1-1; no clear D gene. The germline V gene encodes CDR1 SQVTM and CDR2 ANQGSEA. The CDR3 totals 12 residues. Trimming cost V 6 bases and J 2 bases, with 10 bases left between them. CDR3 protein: CSVTEGNTEAFF. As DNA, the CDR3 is TGCAGCGTCACGGAGGGTAACACTGAAGCTTTCTTT. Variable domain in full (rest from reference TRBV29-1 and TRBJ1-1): SAVISQKPSRDICQRGTSLTIQCQVDSQVTMMFWYRQQPGQSLTLIATANQGSEATYESGFVIDKFPISRPNLTFSTLTVSNMSPEDSSIYLCSVTEGNTEAFFGQGTRLTVV.

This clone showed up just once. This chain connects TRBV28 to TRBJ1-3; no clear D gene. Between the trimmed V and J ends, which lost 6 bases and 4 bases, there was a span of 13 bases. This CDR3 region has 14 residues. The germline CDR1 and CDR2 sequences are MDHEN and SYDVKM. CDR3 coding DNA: TGTGCCAGCAGATTCGAGGGCGCCGGAAACACCATATATTTT. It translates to CASRFEGAGNTIYF.

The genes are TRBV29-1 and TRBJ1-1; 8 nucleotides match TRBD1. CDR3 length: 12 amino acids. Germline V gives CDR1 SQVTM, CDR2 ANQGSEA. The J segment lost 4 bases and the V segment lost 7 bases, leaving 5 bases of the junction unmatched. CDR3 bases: TGCAGCGCTTCCACAGGGGGCACTGAAGCTTTCTTT. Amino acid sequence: CSASTGGTEAFF.